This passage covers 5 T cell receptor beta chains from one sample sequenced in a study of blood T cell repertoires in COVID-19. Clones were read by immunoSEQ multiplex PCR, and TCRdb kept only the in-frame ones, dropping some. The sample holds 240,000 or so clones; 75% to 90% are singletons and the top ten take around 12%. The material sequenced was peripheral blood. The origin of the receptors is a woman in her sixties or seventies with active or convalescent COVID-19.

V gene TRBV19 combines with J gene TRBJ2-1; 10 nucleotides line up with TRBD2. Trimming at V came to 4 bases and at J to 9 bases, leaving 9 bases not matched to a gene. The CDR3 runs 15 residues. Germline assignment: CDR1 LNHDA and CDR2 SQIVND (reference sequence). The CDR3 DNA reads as TGTGCCAGTAGTAGGGAAGCGGGGGGGCCTGGTGAGCAGTTCTTC. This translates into CASSREAGGPGEQFF.

The chain's CDR3 is CASRLAGANEQFF. CDR3 DNA sequence: TGTGCCAGCAGGCTAGCGGGAGCTAATGAGCAGTTCTTC. This rearrangement joins TRBV6-6 to TRBJ2-1, with 10 bases matching TRBD2. Germline lookup yields CDR1 MNHNY and CDR2 SVGAGI (reference sequence). The CDR3 totals 13 residues. V lost 6 bases and J lost 7; bases outside the gene matches: 3.

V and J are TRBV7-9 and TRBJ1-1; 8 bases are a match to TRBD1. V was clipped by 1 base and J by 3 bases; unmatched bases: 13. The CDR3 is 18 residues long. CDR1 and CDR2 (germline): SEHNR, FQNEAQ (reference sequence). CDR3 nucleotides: TGTGCCAGCAGCTTAGATGGACAGGGTTGGGGTACTTACACTGAAGCTTTCTTT. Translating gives CASSLDGQGWGTYTEAFF.

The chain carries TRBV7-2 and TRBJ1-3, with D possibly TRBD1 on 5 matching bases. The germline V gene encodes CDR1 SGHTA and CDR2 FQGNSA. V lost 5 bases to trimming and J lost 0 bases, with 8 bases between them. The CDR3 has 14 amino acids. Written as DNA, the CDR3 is TGTGCCAGCAGCGGGACTATCTCTGGAAACACCATATATTTT. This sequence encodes CASSGTISGNTIYF.

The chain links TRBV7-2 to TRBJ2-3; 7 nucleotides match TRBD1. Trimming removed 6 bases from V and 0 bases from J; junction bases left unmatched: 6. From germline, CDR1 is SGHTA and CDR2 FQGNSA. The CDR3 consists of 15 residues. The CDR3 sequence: CASSLGQASTDTQYF. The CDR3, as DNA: TGTGCCAGCAGTCTCGGACAGGCTAGCACAGATACGCAGTATTTT.